These 21 T cell receptor beta chains were all obtained from the same sample, sequenced in a study of T cell changes during pregnancy in multiple sclerosis. Data came from immunoSEQ multiplex PCR; TCRdb stores just in-frame clones and leaves some out. The data hold 25,000 to 35,000 clones, with about 89% observed a single time. Sequencing used CD8+ T cells from peripheral blood mononuclear cells, obtained in the second trimester of pregnancy. The source is a female donor with multiple sclerosis, enrolled in a pregnancy study.

The genes are TRBV11-3 and TRBJ2-5; D possibly corresponds to TRBD1 (5 bases). CDR1 and CDR2 from the germline V gene are SGHNT and YENEEA. V gave up 3 bases and J gave up 2 bases, with 13 bases separating them. There are 15 residues in the CDR3. DNA of the CDR3: TGTGCCAGCAGCTTGGGCACAGGTACTCAAGAGACCCAGTACTTC. Its protein is CASSLGTGTQETQYF.

The rearrangement links TRBV7-9 to TRBJ2-4, with D possibly being TRBD1 (5 bases). The CDR3 is made up of 14 amino acids. V lost 0 bases, J lost 5 bases, and 8 bases lay in between. CDR1 and CDR2 from the germline V gene are SEHNR and FQNEAQ (reference sequence). CDR3 region: CASSLALQENIQYF. The CDR3 DNA reads as TGTGCCAGCAGCTTAGCTTTACAGGAAAACATTCAGTACTTC.

The chain joins TRBV19 to TRBJ2-1; 8 bases are shared with TRBD2. V lost 4 bases, J lost 5 bases, and 7 bases stayed unmatched. Germline assignment: CDR1 LNHDA and CDR2 SQIVND (reference sequence). CDR3 size: 15 residues. The CDR3 DNA reads TGTGCCAGTAGTACCCCCTTAGCGGGAAACAATGAGCAGTTCTTC. This encodes CASSTPLAGNNEQFF.

The V and J genes are TRBV28 and TRBJ2-7; 7 bases fit TRBD1. After removal of 5 bases from V and 3 bases from J, the junction contained 7 bases not matched to a gene. Germline V gene data show CDR1 as MDHEN and CDR2 as SYDVKM. This CDR3 has 14 residues. DNA of the CDR3: TGTGCCAGCAGTCAAGACAGGGCCGGCTACGAGCAGTACTTC. Translation: CASSQDRAGYEQYF.

This CDR3 is CASSSSGLGGGGEQFF. The CDR3 bases are TGTGCCAGCAGCTCATCCGGACTAGGGGGAGGGGGTGAGCAGTTCTTC. This chain links TRBV7-9 with TRBJ2-1, with D possibly TRBD2 on 7 matching bases. V was trimmed by 4 bases and J by 9 bases, leaving 22 bases between them. CDR1 SEHNR and CDR2 FQNEAQ come from the germline V gene (reference sequence). CDR3 size: 16 residues.

The chain joins TRBV9 to TRBJ2-7; weak D call: TRBD1 (7 bases). This CDR3 region has 14 residues. The ends were cut back, 4 bases at V and 1 base at J, with 12 bases in the middle. Germline V gene sequence: CDR1 SGDLS, CDR2 YYNGEE. CDR3 DNA: TGTGCCAGCAGCCCGGGGGACAGATCCTACGAGCAGTACTTC. Translating it yields CASSPGDRSYEQYF.

The J gene is TRBJ1-4, the V gene TRBV7-9; perhaps TRBD1 as D (5 bases). The length of the CDR3 is 15 residues. The germline V gene encodes CDR1 SEHNR and CDR2 FQNEAQ (reference sequence). V shed 2 bases and J shed 8 bases, with 15 bases lying between them. In DNA form, the CDR3 reads TGTGCCAGCAGCTTAAGCCGAGGGGAGGAGGAAAAACTGTTTTTT. This encodes CASSLSRGEEEKLFF.

The V and J genes are TRBV4-3 and TRBJ2-1; D is perhaps TRBD1 (6 bases). CDR3 length: 17 amino acids. CDR1 is LGHNA and CDR2 is YSLEER in the germline V gene. V lost 0 bases and J lost 9, with 21 bases in between. CDR3 amino acids: CASSQDLIYKRGSEQFF. The CDR3 region has the DNA TGCGCCAGCAGCCAAGATTTGATCTATAAGAGGGGGAGTGAGCAGTTCTTC.

V and J are TRBV6-4 and TRBJ2-1; 11 bases line up with TRBD2. Trimming took 3 bases from V and 5 from J; bases not matched to a gene: 3. Germline CDR1 MRHNA, CDR2 SNTAGT. CDR3 length: 15 residues. The CDR3 nucleotides are TGTGCCAGCAGTGAGGGTAGCGGGGGGGACAATGAGCAGTTCTTC. Protein product: CASSEGSGGDNEQFF.

This clone was picked up one time. The V gene is TRBV5-4, the J gene TRBJ2-7; D remains ambiguous. CDR3 length: 12 residues. The V gene's germline CDR1 is SGHNT and CDR2 YYREEE (reference sequence). Trimming stripped 2 bases from V and 6 bases from J, with 9 bases between. CDR3 region: CASSFGQSEQYF. Here the CDR3 DNA reads TGTGCCAGCAGCTTTGGGCAGTCCGAGCAGTACTTC.

This CDR3 reads CASSPIWTAGPGNWQFF. CDR3 nucleotide sequence: TGTGCCAGCAGCCCCATATGGACAGCCGGCCCGGGCAATTGGCAGTTCTTC. The chain links TRBV28 to TRBJ2-1; D perhaps matches TRBD1 (6 bases). CDR1 MDHEN and CDR2 SYDVKM come from the germline V gene. V was shortened by 6 bases and J by 12 bases, with 30 bases between the two germline ends. This CDR3 is 17 amino acids long.

This clone has only one observation. The V and J genes are TRBV6-1 and TRBJ1-3; D unresolved. CDR1 MNHNS and CDR2 SASEGT come from the germline V gene. The CDR3 is made up of 14 amino acids. V was cut by 3 bases and J by 0 bases, with 6 bases left in between. Here the CDR3 reads CASSDKPSGNTIYF. The CDR3 nucleotides read TGTGCCAGCAGTGATAAGCCCTCTGGAAACACCATATATTTT.

The V call is TRBV4-1, the J call TRBJ1-5, with 10 bases that match TRBD1. The CDR3 covers 17 residues. The germline V gene encodes CDR1 MGHRA and CDR2 YSYEKL. V dropped 3 bases and J dropped 2; count of bases not matched to a gene: 7. As DNA, the CDR3 is TGCGCCAGCAGCCAGACAGGGGGCCTGGGTGGCAATCAGCCCCAGCATTTT. Translating it yields CASSQTGGLGGNQPQHF.

The gene calls are TRBV7-3 and TRBJ2-1; 9 nucleotides line up with TRBD2. J gave up 4 bases and V 5 bases, and 9 bases lay outside the gene matches. Germline loops: CDR1 SGHTA, CDR2 FQGTGA. The CDR3 loop spans 16 amino acids. CDR3 loop: CASSLSGGPFYNEQFF. The CDR3 DNA reads as TGTGCCAGCAGCCTAAGCGGGGGGCCATTTTACAATGAGCAGTTCTTC.

The V and J genes are TRBV28 and TRBJ2-2; no firm D call. Germline V CDR1 and CDR2: MDHEN, SYDVKM. The CDR3 runs 12 residues. V lost 3 bases to trimming and J lost 6 bases, with 5 bases between them. CDR3 DNA: TGTGCCAGCAGTTTGCAGGCCGGGGAGCTGTTTTTT. It yields the protein CASSLQAGELFF.

V is TRBV12-5 and J is TRBJ2-5, with D unresolved. Between the trimmed V and J ends, which lost 4 bases and 5 bases, there was a span of 5 bases. Germline V lookup: CDR1 LGHNT, CDR2 FRNRAP. The CDR3 has 11 residues. CDR3 nucleotides: TGTGCTAGTGGTTATCGGGAGACCCAGTACTTC. Protein: CASGYRETQYF.

The chain combines TRBV7-9 with TRBJ2-7; 9 bases agree with TRBD1. V lost 4 bases, J lost 3 bases, and 10 bases stayed unmatched. The length of the CDR3 is 16 residues. Germline V gene data show CDR1 as SEHNR and CDR2 as FQNEAQ (reference sequence). The CDR3 loop reads CASSWIDQDRGYEQYF. For the CDR3, the DNA is TGTGCCAGCAGCTGGATCGACCAGGACAGGGGCTACGAGCAGTACTTC.

J is TRBJ1-3 and V is TRBV25-1; no clear D gene. V lost 0 bases, J lost 0 bases, and 6 bases lay in between. Germline V gene data show CDR1 as MGHDK and CDR2 as SYGVNS. The CDR3 extends over 15 amino acids. CDR3 loop: CASSEYGVSGNTIYF. In DNA form, the CDR3 reads TGTGCCAGCAGTGAATACGGGGTCTCTGGAAACACCATATATTTT.

This sequence joins TRBV27 and TRBJ2-7; 14 bases match TRBD2. V dropped 8 bases and J dropped 9; count of bases not matched to a gene: 6. CDR3 length: 13 amino acids. CDR1 is MNHEY and CDR2 is SMNVEV in the germline V gene (reference sequence). In nucleotides, the CDR3 is TGTGCCAGCCGGGGACTAGCGGGAGTTGGGCAGTACTTC. As protein: CASRGLAGVGQYF.

J is TRBJ1-5 and V is TRBV2; D not certain. The germline gives CDR1 SNHLY, CDR2 FYNNEI. The CDR3 sequence is 16 residues long. Between the trimmed V and J ends, which lost 3 bases and 2 bases, there was a span of 14 bases. The CDR3 here is CASSEYRELGNQPQHF. DNA for the CDR3: TGTGCCAGCAGTGAGTATCGAGAATTGGGCAATCAGCCCCAGCATTTT.

This rearrangement joins TRBV19 to TRBJ1-6, with unresolved D. There are 15 residues in the CDR3. From germline, CDR1 is LNHDA and CDR2 SQIVND (reference sequence). V lost 0 bases and J lost 10, with 13 bases in between. CDR3 in DNA: TGTGCCAGTAGTATAGATGGACTGGCGGGGTCACCCCTCCACTTT. Protein sequence: CASSIDGLAGSPLHF.